This T cell receptor beta chain was profiled in a study of T-cell memory formation after mild COVID-19. Germline CDR1 reads KGHDR; CDR2 reads SFDVKD. Trimming cost V 6 bases and J 8 bases, with 13 bases left between them. The CDR3 runs 13 residues. MiXCR, run by TCRdb on the 5' RACE reads, gives a single entry per CDR3 protein. The sample records about 55,000 distinct CDR3 sequences, 25% to 35% being singletons. The V call is TRBV24-1, the J call TRBJ2-1, with D perhaps matching TRBD1 or TRBD2 (5 bases each). Sequencing used PBMCs or a T cell subset sorted from them (not recorded which). This clonotype was sampled from a man aged 18-30 years who had mild COVID-19 (a few samples of this study predate the infection). Cell type and time point are not known. DNA of the CDR3: TGTGCCACCAGTTCCAGGGCGAGGGATGAGCAGTTCTTC. Its protein product is CATSSRARDEQFF.